This TCR beta chain was recorded in a study of tumor-infiltrating lymphocytes in primary liver carcinoma. cDNA specific to TCR beta was made from 500 ng of total RNA, with a constant-region primer employed for priming. Researchers made the TCR beta libraries by running three nested multiplex PCR rounds with slightly modified ARM-PCR. Using its own MiXCR run on the multiplex PCR reads, TCRdb lists one record per CDR3 protein. Among roughly 20,000 distinct CDR3 sequences, approximately 79% were seen once, and the ten largest hold approximately 36%. Joint extraction of RNA and DNA used roughly 20-33 mg of bulk tissue that was unsorted. The sequencing sample was made of liver tumor tissue from sampling region 4. Indicated subset: tumor region T4, right-lateral pole. This clonotype was obtained from a young woman with primary liver carcinoma and hepatitis B virus infection.

CDR3 DNA: TGTGCCAGAGGCGTAGACGGACACCCTGCACCCACAGATACGCAGTATTTT. Encoded protein: CARGVDGHPAPTDTQYF. V and J are TRBV5-4 and TRBJ2-3, with D perhaps matching TRBD1 (5 bases). The germline V gene has CDR1 SGHNT and CDR2 YYREEE (reference sequence). This CDR3 comprises 17 residues. The V gene lost 8 bases and the J gene lost 2 bases, with 24 bases spanning the gap.